Listed below are T cell receptor beta chains from one sample, sequenced in a study of blood T cells in healthy people across ages. TCRdb re-called the 5' RACE reads with MiXCR, one entry per CDR3 protein. This sample has about 640,000 distinct CDR3 sequences, with 45% to 65% found just once. Material: blood. These receptors all come from a man in his fifties or sixties in good health. Each CDR3 is given with its conserved first and last residue. The D gene is left open where the match is weak. A clone size is listed for some rows: how often the clone was seen (once, few, many), or a class if it is expanded.

clone_size j_call d_call v_call cdr3_nt cdr3_aa
NA TRBJ2-7 NA TRBV3-1 TGTGCCAGCAGCCCACTGGACAGTTACGAGCAGTACTTC CASSPLDSYEQYF
NA TRBJ1-1 NA TRBV2 TGTGCCAGCACCTTGACACAGGGGAACACTGAAGCTTTCTTT CASTLTQGNTEAFF
NA TRBJ2-1 TRBD1 TRBV24-1 TGTGCCACCAGTGATCCGGGACAGTCCTACAATGAGCAGTTCTTC CATSDPGQSYNEQFF
NA TRBJ2-2 NA TRBV4-2 TGTGCCAGCAGCCAAGATCCGGGGGGCTTAACCGGGGAGCTGTTTTTT CASSQDPGGLTGELFF
NA TRBJ1-6 TRBD1 TRBV20-1 TGCAGTGCTAGAGGCGGGGACAGACCTAATTCACCCCTCCACTTT CSARGGDRPNSPLHF
NA TRBJ2-7 NA TRBV9 TGTGCCAGCAGCGTTATGGTTGACTCCTACGAGCAGTACTTC CASSVMVDSYEQYF
NA TRBJ2-3 TRBD2 TRBV5-1 TGCGCCAGCAGCCCGGGGACTAGCGATGGAGATACGCAGTATTTT CASSPGTSDGDTQYF
NA TRBJ2-7 NA TRBV10-3 TGTGCCATCAGTGAAAGGATAGGCCTCTACGAGCAGTACTTC CAISERIGLYEQYF
few TRBJ1-1 NA TRBV6-5 TGTGCCAGCAGTTACGGGGGCACTGAAGCTTTCTTT CASSYGGTEAFF
NA TRBJ2-1 TRBD1 TRBV7-6 TGTGCCAGCAGCAGTCGGACAGGCGACAATGAGCAGTTCTTC CASSSRTGDNEQFF
few TRBJ2-1 NA TRBV20-1 TGCAGTGCTATGGGGTTGGCGTACAATGAGCAGTTCTTC CSAMGLAYNEQFF
NA TRBJ2-6 NA TRBV10-3 TGTGCCATCCGTCGACAAGACTCTGGGGCCAACGTCCTGACTTTC CAIRRQDSGANVLTF
few TRBJ1-4 NA TRBV4-2 TGTGCCAGCAGCGCGGACCCGATGAGCATGGGGGATGAAAAACTGTTTTTT CASSADPMSMGDEKLFF
few TRBJ1-1 NA TRBV20-1 TGCAGTGCTAGAGTAGGGGTGGGAACTGAAGCTTTCTTT CSARVGVGTEAFF
NA TRBJ2-7 TRBD1 TRBV5-1 TGCGCCAGCAGCGCCGGGACAGGGTCGATTACCTACGAGCAGTACTTC CASSAGTGSITYEQYF
NA TRBJ2-5 TRBD1 TRBV7-2 TGTGCCAGCAGCCCTGACAGGGGCGCGGAGACCCAGTACTTC CASSPDRGAETQYF
NA TRBJ1-2 NA TRBV7-9 TGTGCCAGCAGCCCGGACATCATCTATGGCTACACCTTC CASSPDIIYGYTF
many TRBJ2-3 TRBD1 TRBV12-3/TRBV12-4 TGTGCCAGCAAATGGACAGGGGGGATAGCAGATACGCAGTATTTT CASKWTGGIADTQYF